This entry features one T cell receptor beta chain sequence. What antigen it recognizes has not been identified. No per-base quality is available; no much larger clone lies one base away. This specimen belongs to a study of T cell responses to AZD1222 COVID-19 vaccine listed by TCRdb under 2021. About the study as a whole: A total of under 250 trial participants underwent TCR sequencing, of whom 207 had received two doses of AZD1222 and 26 had received two doses of the MenACWY control vaccine. Trial participants were enrolled by age into 18-55, 56-69 and 70-plus year subgroups, with approximately 150, 30 and 60 TCR-sequenced participants respectively. Broad study findings and their caveats: Because no day 14 peak-response samples were available, repertoires were characterized only after the peak T cell response. Vaccine-associated CD4 TCRs spanned the whole spike protein, with dominant responses in regions 160-218 and 743-854. Conclusions about previously exposed vaccinees were limited because only a handful of AZD1222 recipients were SARS-CoV-2 seropositive at baseline. Participants were mostly white British, with more females than males. The authors suggested clonal diversity may have been underestimated. The 56-69-year group was small, and its depth increase did not reach significance, likely because of low power. A significant rise in spike-specific TCR breadth and depth was observed after two AZD1222 doses relative to day 0 and relative to MenACWY recipients. Epitopes outside the regions mutated in the B.1.351 and B.1.1.7 variants were reportedly recognized by nearly half of the unique spike-specific TCRs.

The CDR3 regions of human TCRbeta chains were subjected to immunosequencing. Regarding the original processing steps: TCRs in the repertoires were compared against a reference library of SARS-CoV-2-specific TCRs that had been generated with the MIRA antigen-specificity platform. Breadth meant the fraction of unique TCRs that were SARS-CoV-2-associated, whereas depth meant the fraction of total T cells that were SARS-CoV-2-associated. Using the MIRA data, each spike-specific TCR was assigned both to the spike region to which the TCR was reactive and to a CD4 or CD8 class. Log10-transformed breadth and depth values were compared by one-way ANOVA with Sidak's multiple comparisons tests. The source is immuneACCESS, and TCRdb retained only in-frame sequences with V and J called. Part of the clones is not carried over; for the studies checked, unresolved V genes explain less than half of this, and the remainder is unexplained. The V and J calls and the clone size are those of that table, but D and trimming were determined from the DNA. The sample data list 65,000 to 95,000 clones, and roughly 85% of these were observed just once. The top ten clonotypes cover around 9.3% of the sample.

Per the germline V gene, MDHEN is the CDR1 and SYDVKM is the CDR2. The CDR3 spans 14 residues, from the cysteine through the phenylalanine. The read is trimmed to its CDR3 DNA, 42 bases read in frame from base 1. Trimming removed 2 bases from V and 5 bases from J, leaving 12 bases between the germline ends. The time point label, read with the paper, signifies: about 28 days (+/-7) after the second vaccine dose. AZD1222 recipients given second doses at about 4 weeks or at about 12 weeks were pooled, since spike-specific TCR depth and breadth were not found to differ between the two schedules. Vaccinee samples were obtained from the UK trials COV001 and COV002, which included a single-blind randomized controlled phase 2/3 trial of AZD1222 (ChAdOx1 nCoV-19) in healthy adults. For TCRbeta chain sequencing, PBMC samples from trial participants were taken at day 0 and at day 28 after the second dose.

The V and J segments used are TRBV28 and TRBJ2-5; 5 matching bases give a weak D call of TRBD2. Specimen: peripheral blood, collected 28 days after the second AZD1222 dose. The TCR sequence derives from an adult who received the AZD1222 COVID-19 vaccine. The CDR3 is CASSLRAGGETQYF. In nucleotides, the sequence is TGTGCCAGCAGTTTACGGGCCGGCGGGGAGACCCAGTACTTC.